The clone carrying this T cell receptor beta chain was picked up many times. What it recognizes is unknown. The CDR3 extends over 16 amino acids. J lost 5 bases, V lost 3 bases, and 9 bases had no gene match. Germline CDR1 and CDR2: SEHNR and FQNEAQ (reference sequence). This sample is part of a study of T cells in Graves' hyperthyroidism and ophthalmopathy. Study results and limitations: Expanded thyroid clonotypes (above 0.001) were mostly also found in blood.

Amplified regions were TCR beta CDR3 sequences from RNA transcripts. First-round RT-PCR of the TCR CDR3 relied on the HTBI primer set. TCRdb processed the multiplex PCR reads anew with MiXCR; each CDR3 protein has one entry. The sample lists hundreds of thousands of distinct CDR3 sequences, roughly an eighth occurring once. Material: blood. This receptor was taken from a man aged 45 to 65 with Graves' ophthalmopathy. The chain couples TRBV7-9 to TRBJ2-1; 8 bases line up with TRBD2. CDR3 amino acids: CASSFSLAEFNNEQFF. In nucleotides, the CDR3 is TGTGCCAGCAGCTTCTCACTAGCGGAATTCAACAATGAGCAGTTCTTC.